The 21 T cell receptor beta chains below come from one sample, sequenced in a study of long-term antiretroviral therapy in people with HIV. The immunoSEQ assay was v3.0, run at survey level. This table comes from immunoSEQ multiplex PCR, and its TCRdb copy is limited to in-frame clones, with some not included. This table has fewer than 30,000 clones, 81% appearing once. Sequences were derived from unsorted PBMCs, sampled 4.4 years after starting antiretroviral therapy. The receptors derive from a man aged 25-45 years with HIV.

The V and J genes are TRBV7-2 and TRBJ1-2; D not certain. The CDR3 consists of 11 residues. The V and J ends lost 3 bases and 6 bases respectively, with 5 bases between them. Germline CDR1 is SGHTA and CDR2 is FQGNSA. The CDR3 nucleotides read TGTGCCAGCAGCTTCTTTGATGGCTACACCTTC. It specifies CASSFFDGYTF. Full variable domain (remainder filled in from reference TRBV7-2 and TRBJ1-2): GAGVSQSPSNKVTEKGKDVELRCDPISGHTALYWYRQSLGQGLEFLIYFQGNSAPDKSGLPSDRFSAERTGGSVSTLTIQRTQQEDSAVYLCASSFFDGYTFGSGTRLTVV.

V and J are TRBV18 and TRBJ1-4; D uncertain. V dropped 2 bases and J dropped 2 bases, with 12 bases sitting between them. This CDR3 is built from 16 residues. Germline V lookup: CDR1 KGHSH, CDR2 LQKENI. The CDR3 sequence: CASSPGLGRTNEKLFF. In DNA form, the CDR3 reads TGTGCCAGCTCACCAGGGTTGGGGAGGACTAATGAAAAACTGTTTTTT.

The V call is TRBV28, the J call TRBJ2-7; no definite D call. The CDR3 is 14 residues long. V lost 8 bases, J lost 2 bases, and 16 bases lay in between. CDR1 and CDR2 (germline): MDHEN, SYDVKM. The CDR3 loop is CASGPGHKTYEQYF. DNA for the CDR3: TGTGCCAGCGGTCCGGGCCACAAGACCTACGAGCAGTACTTC. Using reference TRBV28 and TRBJ2-7 for the parts outside the CDR3, the full variable domain is DVKVTQSSRYLVKRTGEKVFLECVQDMDHENMFWYRQDPGLGLRLIYFSYDVKMKEKGDIPEGYSVSREKKERFSLILESASTNQTSMYLCASGPGHKTYEQYFGPGTRLTVT.

The chain combines TRBV15 with TRBJ1-1, with D perhaps TRBD1 (6 bases). The V end was cut by 5 bases, the J end by 7 bases, with 8 bases between. There are 11 residues in the CDR3. CDR1 LNHNV and CDR2 YYDKDF come from the germline V gene (reference sequence). CDR3 sequence reads: CATSEGGEAFF. CDR3 bases: TGTGCCACCAGCGAAGGGGGTGAAGCTTTCTTT.

The J gene is TRBJ2-7, the V gene TRBV6-6, with D maybe TRBD1 (5 bases). The V end was cut by 6 bases, the J end by 0 bases, with 15 bases between. Germline-derived CDR1 and CDR2 are MNHNY and SVGAGI (reference sequence). There are 15 residues in the CDR3. This CDR3 reads CASRHSQGSSYEQYF. CDR3 nucleotide sequence: TGTGCCAGCAGACACTCGCAGGGCAGCTCCTACGAGCAGTACTTC.

This chain uses TRBV5-1 with TRBJ2-7; TRBD1 matches at 8 bases. The germline V gene encodes CDR1 SGHRS and CDR2 YFSETQ. The CDR3 covers 13 residues. J was trimmed by 5 bases and V by 4 bases; bases with no gene match: 5. DNA of the CDR3: TGCGCCAGCAGCCTCGGACAGGGCGACGAGCAGTACTTC. It codes for CASSLGQGDEQYF.

The V call is TRBV2, the J call TRBJ1-5, with D hard to call. The CDR3 has 11 residues. Trimming shortened V by 1 base and J by 9 bases, and 4 bases separated the two germline ends. CDR1 is SNHLY, CDR2 FYNNEI, per germline. Here the CDR3 reads CASSEEGPQHF. The DNA for the CDR3 is TGTGCCAGCAGTGAAGAGGGGCCCCAGCATTTT.

This chain uses TRBV5-5 with TRBJ2-1, with 12 nucleotides matching TRBD2. V was pared by 7 bases and J by 7 bases, with 21 bases of the junction left unmatched. Germline V lookup: CDR1 SGHKS, CDR2 YYEKEE (reference sequence). The CDR3 totals 19 residues. The CDR3 nucleotides read TGTGCCAGCGGACGGGGTTTTCTCGGACTAGCGGGGACATTAAATGAGCAGTTCTTC. This encodes CASGRGFLGLAGTLNEQFF. The variable domain in full, completed from reference TRBV5-5 and TRBJ2-1, reads DAGVTQSPTHLIKTRGQQVTLRCSPISGHKSVSWYQQVLGQGPQFIFQYYEKEERGRGNFPDRFSARQFPNYSSELNVNALLLGDSALYLCASGRGFLGLAGTLNEQFFGPGTRLTVL.

This clone showed up just once. The rearrangement links TRBV6-5 to TRBJ1-1; D not resolved. V lost 4 bases, J lost 1 base, and 10 bases lay in between. The CDR3 has 14 amino acids. Germline assignment: CDR1 MNHEY and CDR2 SVGAGI. DNA for the CDR3: TGTGCCAGCAGTTTCGCAGAAGGGAACACTGAAGCTTTCTTT. This translates into CASSFAEGNTEAFF.

In its sample, this clone was seen a few times. This CDR3 reads CASSQDRVAYTEAFF. The DNA of the CDR3 is TGCGCCAGCAGCCAGGACAGGGTAGCGTACACTGAAGCTTTCTTT. This chain joins TRBV4-3 and TRBJ1-1, with 8 positions matching TRBD1. V lost 3 bases and J lost 3; bases outside the gene matches: 6. CDR3 length: 15 residues. Germline lookup yields CDR1 LGHNA and CDR2 YSLEER.

J is TRBJ1-2 and V is TRBV29-1, with unresolved D. Per germline, CDR1 SQVTM and CDR2 ANQGSEA. Trimming took 2 bases from V and 2 from J, leaving 18 bases between them. The CDR3 spans 16 residues. The CDR3 DNA reads as TGCAGCGTTGAAAGGGTCGGGGAAAAAAGGAACTATGGCTACACCTTC. Protein product: CSVERVGEKRNYGYTF. Looking up the rest from reference TRBV29-1 and TRBJ1-2 gives the full variable domain: SAVISQKPSRDICQRGTSLTIQCQVDSQVTMMFWYRQQPGQSLTLIATANQGSEATYESGFVIDKFPISRPNLTFSTLTVSNMSPEDSSIYLCSVERVGEKRNYGYTFGSGTRLTVV.

The chain is built from TRBV19 and TRBJ2-7; D perhaps matches TRBD1 (5 bases). The V gene's germline CDR1 is LNHDA and CDR2 SQIVND (reference sequence). V lost 7 bases, J lost 2 bases, and 12 bases lay in between. This CDR3 has 13 residues. The CDR3 nucleotides read TGTGCCAGTAACCGTGGGGCGGCCTACGAGCAGTACTTC. It translates to CASNRGAAYEQYF.

The rearrangement links TRBV9 to TRBJ2-3; D is perhaps TRBD1 or TRBD2 (5 bases each). Per the germline V gene, CDR1 is SGDLS and CDR2 is YYNGEE. The CDR3 has 15 amino acids. The germline V and J ends were trimmed by 0 bases and 2 bases, with 10 bases remaining between them. As DNA, the CDR3 is TGTGCCAGCAGCGTAGTGGGACGGGACACAGATACGCAGTATTTT. Protein: CASSVVGRDTDTQYF.

This clone was seen once. The genes are TRBV7-8 and TRBJ1-5; no definite D call. In germline, CDR1 is SGHVS, CDR2 FQNEAQ. V lost 1 base to trimming and J lost 7 bases, with 11 bases between them. CDR3 length: 14 residues. The CDR3 nucleotides read TGTGCCAGCAGCTTAGGGTCCTCGGGGCAGCCCCAGCATTTT. The encoded protein is CASSLGSSGQPQHF.

The J gene is TRBJ1-5, the V gene TRBV27; a possible D gene is TRBD1 (5 bases). Trimming left V 5 bases short and J 2 bases short, with 16 bases between. The CDR3 spans 16 residues. From germline, CDR1 is MNHEY and CDR2 SMNVEV (reference sequence). CDR3 sequence: CASSPSSGRGNQPQHF. CDR3 nucleotides: TGTGCCAGCAGTCCCTCGTCAGGGAGGGGCAATCAGCCCCAGCATTTT.

This clone has just a few counts. The chain employs TRBV6-1 and TRBJ2-7, with D perhaps being TRBD1 or TRBD2 (7 bases each). The CDR3 has 12 amino acids. The germline V gene encodes CDR1 MNHNS and CDR2 SASEGT. With 8 bases removed from V and 8 bases from J, the gap between germline ends came to 16 bases. As DNA, the CDR3 is TGTGCCAGCCTGGGGGAGGGGGCGAAGCAGTACTTC. Encoded protein: CASLGEGAKQYF.

CDR3 amino acids: CASSSGTSGTYNEQFF. The CDR3 DNA follows: TGTGCCAGCAGCTCGGGGACTAGCGGGACGTACAATGAGCAGTTCTTC. The chain uses TRBV7-9 and TRBJ2-1; 13 nucleotides line up with TRBD2. The germline CDR1 and CDR2 sequences are SEHNR and FQNEAQ (reference sequence). CDR3 length equals 16 residues. J was trimmed by 4 bases and V by 4 bases; bases with no gene match: 4.

V gene TRBV4-1 combines with J gene TRBJ2-2; no reliable D call. The CDR3 is 14 residues long. Trimming removed 1 base from V and 4 bases from J, with 7 bases in between. Germline V gene data show CDR1 as MGHRA and CDR2 as YSYEKL. CDR3 DNA: TGCGCCAGCAGCCAAGTAAAGGGCACCGGGGAGCTGTTTTTT. Its translation is CASSQVKGTGELFF.

CDR3 loop: CASSKGGAVMNTEAFF. The CDR3, as DNA: TGTGCCAGCAGTAAAGGGGGGGCGGTTATGAACACTGAAGCTTTCTTT. The V gene is TRBV7-6, the J gene TRBJ1-1; D perhaps matches TRBD1 (6 bases). CDR1 and CDR2 from the germline V gene are SGHVS and FNYEAQ. CDR3 length equals 16 residues. V lost 6 bases, J lost 0 bases, and 17 bases lay in between.

This clone is a singleton in its sample. This chain joins TRBV11-2 and TRBJ2-3; D is unclear. Germline V gene data show CDR1 as SGHAT and CDR2 as FQNNGV. V was clipped by 2 bases and J by 1 base, with 16 bases between them. This CDR3 comprises 17 residues. CDR3 region: CASSLSTRGRGTDTQYF. The DNA of the CDR3 is TGTGCCAGCAGCTTAAGTACGCGCGGCCGAGGCACAGATACGCAGTATTTT. The variable domain in full, completed from reference TRBV11-2 and TRBJ2-3, reads EAGVAQSPRYKIIEKRQSVAFWCNPISGHATLYWYQQILGQGPKLLIQFQNNGVVDDSQLPKDRFSAERLKGVDSTLKIQPAKLEDSAVYLCASSLSTRGRGTDTQYFGPGTRLTVL.

This chain joins TRBV6-6 and TRBJ1-1; D is perhaps TRBD1 (5 bases). This CDR3 spans 16 amino acids. The germline gives CDR1 MNHNY, CDR2 SVGAGI (reference sequence). The germline V and J ends were trimmed by 6 bases and 1 base, with 18 bases remaining between them. The CDR3 spells CASSRWLGGANTEAFF. The DNA of the CDR3 is TGTGCCAGCAGCCGATGGTTAGGAGGGGCGAACACTGAAGCTTTCTTT.